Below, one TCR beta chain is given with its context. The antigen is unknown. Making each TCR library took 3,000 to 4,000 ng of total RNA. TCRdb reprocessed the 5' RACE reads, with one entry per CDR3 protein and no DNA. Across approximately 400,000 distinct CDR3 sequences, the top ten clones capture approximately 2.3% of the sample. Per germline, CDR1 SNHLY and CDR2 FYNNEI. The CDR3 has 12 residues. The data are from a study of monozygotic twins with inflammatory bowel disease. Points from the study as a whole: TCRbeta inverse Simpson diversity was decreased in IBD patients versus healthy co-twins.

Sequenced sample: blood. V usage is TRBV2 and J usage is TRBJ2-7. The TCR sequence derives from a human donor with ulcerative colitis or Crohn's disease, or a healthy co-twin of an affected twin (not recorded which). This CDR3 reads CASSRYSYEQYF.